The next 20 T cell receptor beta chains were all read from a single sample in a study of T cell clones after liver transplantation. TCRdb's table, derived via immunoSEQ multiplex PCR, lists solely in-frame clones and lacks some. The profile shows 75,000 to 95,000 clones, about 85% of them singletons. Material: CD4+ T cells from blood, obtained about 50 months after liver transplant. The receptors here all came from a human patient who received a liver transplant. Some T cells may originate from the graft donor.

The chain employs TRBV9 and TRBJ2-7, with 8 bases that match TRBD2. The junction had 11 bases not matched to a gene; V was cut back by 3 bases and J by 6 bases. The CDR3 runs 15 residues. Per germline, CDR1 SGDLS and CDR2 YYNGEE. As DNA, the CDR3 is TGTGCCAGCAGCGACTCCGGGACTAGAACTGGCGAGCAGTACTTC. It encodes CASSDSGTRTGEQYF. Full variable domain (remainder filled in from reference TRBV9 and TRBJ2-7): DSGVTQTPKHLITATGQRVTLRCSPRSGDLSVYWYQQSLDQGLQFLIQYYNGEERAKGNILERFSAQQFPDLHSELNLSSLELGDSALYFCASSDSGTRTGEQYFGPGTRLTVT.

V gene TRBV4-1 combines with J gene TRBJ1-4; weak D call: TRBD1 (5 bases). V was clipped by 2 bases and J by 1 base, with 14 bases between them. This CDR3 contains 17 residues. The germline V gene has CDR1 MGHRA and CDR2 YSYEKL. The CDR3 DNA is TGCGCCAGCAGCCAACCCCACGGGGGGGTAACTAATGAAAAACTGTTTTTT. Translation gives CASSQPHGGVTNEKLFF.

The rearrangement uses TRBV12-5 and TRBJ2-1; the D is unclear. V lost 0 bases, J lost 1 base, and 13 bases lay in between. The CDR3 runs to 17 residues. Looked up from germline, CDR1 is LGHNT and CDR2 is FRNRAP. As DNA, the CDR3 is TGTGCTAGTGGTTTGGTATTGGCACCTACTTCCTACAATGAGCAGTTCTTC. Its protein product is CASGLVLAPTSYNEQFF. The full variable domain, with the rest looked up from reference TRBV12-5 and TRBJ2-1, is DARVTQTPRHKVTEMGQEVTMRCQPILGHNTVFWYRQTMMQGLELLAYFRNRAPLDDSGMPKDRFSAEMPDATLATLKIQPSEPRDSAVYFCASGLVLAPTSYNEQFFGPGTRLTVL.

This sequence joins TRBV5-1 and TRBJ2-3, with D perhaps being TRBD1 or TRBD2 (6 bases each). Trimming shortened V by 3 bases and J by 10 bases, and 12 bases separated the two germline ends. Germline values: CDR1 SGHRS, CDR2 YFSETQ. The CDR3 loop spans 12 amino acids. The CDR3 region is CASSSRGEAQYF. CDR3 DNA: TGCGCCAGCAGCTCGAGGGGGGAGGCGCAGTATTTT. The full variable domain, with the rest looked up from reference TRBV5-1 and TRBJ2-3, is KAGVTQTPRYLIKTRGQQVTLSCSPISGHRSVSWYQQTPGQGLQFLFEYFSETQRNKGNFPGRFSGRQFSNSRSEMNVSTLELGDSALYLCASSSRGEAQYFGPGTRLTVL.

The chain carries TRBV6-1 and TRBJ2-5; 7 positions match TRBD2. V shed 6 bases, J shed 5 bases, and the junction held 9 bases outside the gene matches. This CDR3 contains 14 residues. The germline V gene has CDR1 MNHNS and CDR2 SASEGT. The CDR3 bases are TGTGCCAGCAGCGAGCGGGGCTGGGGGGAGACCCAGTACTTC. This codes for CASSERGWGETQYF.

This clone appeared a single time. The chain is built from TRBV12-5 and TRBJ2-2; TRBD2 is a possible D gene (6 bases). With 2 bases removed from V and 4 bases from J, the gap between germline ends came to 11 bases. The CDR3 loop spans 15 amino acids. Germline CDR1 reads LGHNT; CDR2 reads FRNRAP. CDR3 amino acids: CASGLFRAGTGELFF. DNA for the CDR3: TGTGCTAGTGGTTTGTTTAGAGCGGGCACCGGGGAGCTGTTTTTT.

This rearrangement joins TRBV9 to TRBJ1-5; 9 positions agree with TRBD1. The CDR3 sequence is 16 residues long. Losses at the gene ends were 3 bases for V and 9 bases for J; bases not matched to a gene: 13. Germline-derived CDR1 and CDR2 are SGDLS and YYNGEE. CDR3 sequence (DNA): TGTGCCAGCAGCGCGACACCAGACAGGGGGAGGTCGCCCCAGCATTTT. Translating gives CASSATPDRGRSPQHF.

This clone was detected only once. The chain carries TRBV7-2 and TRBJ2-7; 9 bases match TRBD2. V shed 4 bases and J 7 bases; nucleotides not matched to a gene: 5. From germline, CDR1 is SGHTA and CDR2 FQGNSA. The CDR3 loop spans 13 amino acids. The CDR3 bases are TGTGCCAGCAGCTCCGGACTAGCGAAAGAGCAGTACTTC. Amino acid sequence: CASSSGLAKEQYF.

This chain uses TRBV30 with TRBJ2-6; D is possibly TRBD1 (5 bases). The germline V gene encodes CDR1 GTSNPN and CDR2 SVGIG (reference sequence). The CDR3 length is 14 residues. V lost 3 bases, J lost 4 bases, and 10 bases lay in between. The CDR3: CAWRQVSGANVLTF. CDR3 coding DNA: TGTGCCTGGAGACAGGTGTCCGGGGCCAACGTCCTGACTTTC.

The chain links TRBV29-1 to TRBJ1-3, with D unclear. The CDR3 has 12 amino acids. The germline CDR1 and CDR2 sequences are SQVTM and ANQGSEA. The V and J ends lost 4 bases and 0 bases respectively, with 4 bases between them. In DNA form, the CDR3 reads TGCAGCGTTGCAGGCTCTGGAAACACCATATATTTT. This sequence encodes CSVAGSGNTIYF.

This clone was seen only once. The chain carries TRBV4-2 and TRBJ1-2, with a possible D match to TRBD1 (6 bases). Germline CDR1 is LGHNA and CDR2 is YNFKEQ. The ends were cut back, 1 base at V and 8 bases at J, with 14 bases in the middle. The CDR3 loop spans 14 amino acids. Written as DNA, the CDR3 is TGTGCCAGCAGCCAAGGACCAGGGGAACAAGGCTACACCTTC. Translation gives CASSQGPGEQGYTF.

V gene TRBV10-3 combines with J gene TRBJ2-5, with D perhaps matching TRBD1 or TRBD2 (6 bases each). Trimming shortened V by 6 bases and J by 2 bases, and 10 bases separated the two germline ends. Germline CDR1 is ENHRY and CDR2 is SYGVKD. The CDR3 has 13 residues. CDR3 DNA sequence: TGTGCCATCAGGAGGGGGGATCAAGAGACCCAGTACTTC. Translated, it gives CAIRRGDQETQYF.

The chain is built from TRBV16 and TRBJ2-7, with a weak D call TRBD2 (5 bases). Germline V gives CDR1 KGHSY, CDR2 FQNENV. The V gene lost 9 bases and the J gene lost 6 bases, with 18 bases spanning the gap. This CDR3 is 13 amino acids long. CDR3 region: CASRRGKEAEQYF. DNA for the CDR3: TGTGCCAGTCGGAGAGGGAAAGAAGCCGAGCAGTACTTC.

CDR3 DNA: TGTGCCAGCTCACCATCTACGCAAGGCTCTGGAAACACCATATATTTT. It codes for CASSPSTQGSGNTIYF. The V and J genes are TRBV18 and TRBJ1-3; D is undetermined. CDR1 KGHSH and CDR2 LQKENI come from the germline V gene. V was cut by 2 bases and J by 0 bases, with 11 bases left in between. CDR3 length: 16 amino acids. Full variable domain (missing parts from reference TRBV18 and TRBJ1-3): NAGVMQNPRHLVRRRGQEARLRCSPMKGHSHVYWYRQLPEEGLKFMVYLQKENIIDESGMPKERFSAEFPKEGPSILRIQQVVRGDSAAYFCASSPSTQGSGNTIYFGEGSWLTVV.

The chain has TRBV28 and TRBJ1-4, with 7 bases lining up with TRBD1. The CDR3 is 12 residues long. Germline-derived CDR1 and CDR2 are MDHEN and SYDVKM. V lost 4 bases and J lost 8; bases outside the gene matches: 1. CDR3: CASSSRGEKLFF. The CDR3 coding sequence is TGTGCCAGCAGTTCCAGGGGGGAAAAACTGTTTTTT.

J is TRBJ1-2 and V is TRBV9, with D perhaps matching TRBD1 (6 bases). The V and J ends lost 0 bases and 7 bases respectively, with 19 bases between them. The CDR3 has 16 residues. CDR1 and CDR2 from the germline V gene are SGDLS and YYNGEE. The CDR3 loop is CASSVAPTGQRGGYTF. For the CDR3, the DNA is TGTGCCAGCAGCGTAGCTCCGACAGGTCAACGGGGTGGCTACACCTTC. Based on the CDR3 plus reference TRBV9 and TRBJ1-2, the full variable domain is DSGVTQTPKHLITATGQRVTLRCSPRSGDLSVYWYQQSLDQGLQFLIQYYNGEERAKGNILERFSAQQFPDLHSELNLSSLELGDSALYFCASSVAPTGQRGGYTFGSGTRLTVV.

The chain joins TRBV4-2 to TRBJ1-1; D not certain. The CDR3 is made up of 12 amino acids. Germline-derived CDR1 and CDR2 are LGHNA and YNFKEQ. Trimming pared 4 bases from V and 10 bases from J, leaving 13 bases between. CDR3: CASSRSTARAFF. CDR3 DNA sequence: TGTGCCAGCAGCCGATCCACAGCCAGAGCTTTCTTT.

This clone came up once. This chain uses TRBV19 with TRBJ1-6; TRBD1 aligns across 7 bases. Per the germline V gene, CDR1 is LNHDA and CDR2 is SQIVND (reference sequence). There are 15 residues in the CDR3. After removal of 4 bases from V and 7 bases from J, the junction contained 7 bases not matched to a gene. The DNA of the CDR3 is TGTGCCAGTAGTAACGCTGGCAGGGGGAATTCACCCCTCCACTTT. It is translated as CASSNAGRGNSPLHF. Filled out from reference TRBV19 and TRBJ1-6, the complete variable domain reads DGGITQSPKYLFRKEGQNVTLSCEQNLNHDAMYWYRQDPGQGLRLIYYSQIVNDFQKGDIAEGYSVSREKKESFPLTVTSAQKNPTAFYLCASSNAGRGNSPLHFGNGTRLTVT.

The genes are TRBV2 and TRBJ2-3; possible D gene TRBD1, 7 bases. CDR1 is SNHLY, CDR2 FYNNEI, per germline. Trimming left V 6 bases short and J 4 bases short, with 14 bases between. The CDR3 loop spans 14 amino acids. This CDR3 is CASSGQGGSDTQYF. The CDR3 DNA reads as TGTGCCAGCAGCGGCCAGGGGGGATCAGATACGCAGTATTTT. The full variable domain, its missing parts supplied by reference TRBV2 and TRBJ2-3, is EPEVTQTPSHQVTQMGQEVILRCVPISNHLYFYWYRQILGQKVEFLVSFYNNEISEKSEIFDDQFSVERPDGSNFTLKIRSTKLEDSAMYFCASSGQGGSDTQYFGPGTRLTVL.

The genes are TRBV5-4 and TRBJ1-2; the match to TRBD1 covers 7 bases. CDR1 SGHNT and CDR2 YYREEE come from the germline V gene (reference sequence). Germline trimming cut 0 bases from V and 1 base from J; bases unmatched to any gene: 6. The CDR3 has 16 amino acids. The CDR3 DNA sequence: TGTGCCAGCAGCTTGGCCCCGGGACAGAGTAACTATGGCTACACCTTC. It specifies CASSLAPGQSNYGYTF.